This note documents a single TCR beta chain sequence. Its antigen is unknown. The data derive from a study of human T cells and chemical hapten exposure. Study-level information: Application of 0.01% DPC to the upper back was done by patch test, with a reading at 6 days. Small pooled library volume differences mainly caused per-sample TCR yield variation. The study, taken as a whole, reports: Relative to control repertoires, expanded TCRs gave rise to significantly more large CDR3 similarity clusters.

Germline loops: CDR1 SGHRS, CDR2 YFSETQ. With 4 bases clipped from V and 6 bases from J, the junction kept 11 bases outside the gene matches. This CDR3 spans 15 amino acids. As to time point: patch test 2, 6 weeks after DPC sensitization. Treatment: therapeutic diphenylcyclopropenone sensitization with weekly scalp DPC. Source study methods: With a range of roughly 23,224 to 690,600, the median per sample was roughly 95,000 TCRs. TCRdb itself ran the RACE reads through MiXCR, one entry per CDR3 protein. For this entry, the V and J calls and clone size follow TCRdb and not the study's own pipeline. The table records around 99,000 distinct CDR3 sequences, 11% of them present only once.

The sequence derives from a man aged 40-50 years with alopecia areata. Some clones in this sample may be carry-over from other donors' samples. This sequence joins TRBV5-1 and TRBJ1-2, with TRBD1 matching over 8 bases. The sample in question was whole blood, obtained in connection with sensitization to the hapten diphenylcyclopropenone (DPC). The CDR3 reads CASSPGTGSGDGYTF. CDR3 in DNA: TGCGCCAGCAGCCCGGGGACAGGTTCGGGGGATGGCTACACCTTC. Complete variable domain (other parts from reference TRBV5-1 and TRBJ1-2): KAGVTQTPRYLIKTRGQQVTLSCSPISGHRSVSWYQQTPGQGLQFLFEYFSETQRNKGNFPGRFSGRQFSNSRSEMNVSTLELGDSALYLCASSPGTGSGDGYTFGSGTRLTVV.